This T cell receptor (beta chain) was captured in a study of T-cell memory formation after mild COVID-19. Study-wide results and caveats: The main location of contracting CD4+ clones was CM and EM, and that of contracting CD8+ clones was EMRA.

UMIs and sample barcodes were carried by the TCR alpha and TCR beta cDNA libraries that 5'RACE produced using constant-segment primers. TCRdb used MiXCR to reprocess the 5' RACE reads, holding one entry per CDR3 protein. This table holds about 110,000 distinct CDR3 sequences, roughly a sixth found once. This clonotype showed up just a few times. Its antigen is currently unknown. The receptor was isolated from a man between 18 and 29 years old who had mild COVID-19 (a few samples of this study predate the infection). Cell type and time point are not known. Material for sequencing was PBMCs or a T cell subset sorted from them (not recorded which).

This CDR3 is CASSPLGGGAYNEQFF. For the CDR3, the DNA is TGTGCCAGCAGCCCCCTCGGGGGCGGGGCCTACAATGAGCAGTTCTTC. The rearrangement links TRBV7-3 to TRBJ2-1; the D call may be TRBD1 or TRBD2 (6 bases each). Trimming left V 5 bases short and J 2 bases short, with 16 bases between. The germline CDR1 and CDR2 sequences are SGHTA and FQGTGA. This CDR3 spans 16 amino acids. Full variable domain (outside the CDR3, taken from reference TRBV7-3 and TRBJ2-1): GAGVSQTPSNKVTEKGKYVELRCDPISGHTALYWYRQSLGQGPEFLIYFQGTGAADDSGLPNDRFFAVRPEGSVSTLKIQRTERGDSAVYLCASSPLGGGAYNEQFFGPGTRLTVL.